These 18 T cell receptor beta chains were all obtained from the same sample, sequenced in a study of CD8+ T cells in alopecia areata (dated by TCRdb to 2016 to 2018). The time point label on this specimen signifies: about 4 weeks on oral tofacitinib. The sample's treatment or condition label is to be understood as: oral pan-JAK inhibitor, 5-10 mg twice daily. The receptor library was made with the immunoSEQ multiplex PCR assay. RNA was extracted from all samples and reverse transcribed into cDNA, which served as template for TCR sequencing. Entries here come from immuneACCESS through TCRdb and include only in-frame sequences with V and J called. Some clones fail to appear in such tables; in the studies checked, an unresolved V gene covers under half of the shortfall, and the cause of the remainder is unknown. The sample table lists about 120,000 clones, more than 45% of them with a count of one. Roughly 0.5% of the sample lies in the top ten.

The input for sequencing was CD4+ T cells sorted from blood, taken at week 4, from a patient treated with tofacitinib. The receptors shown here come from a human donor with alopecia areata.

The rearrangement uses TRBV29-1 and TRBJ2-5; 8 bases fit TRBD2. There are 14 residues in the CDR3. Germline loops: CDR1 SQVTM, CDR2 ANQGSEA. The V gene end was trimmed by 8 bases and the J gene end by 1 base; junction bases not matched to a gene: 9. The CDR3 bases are TGCAGCCCCGATCCGGGGGGGGCCCAAGAGACCCAGTACTTC. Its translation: CSPDPGGAQETQYF.

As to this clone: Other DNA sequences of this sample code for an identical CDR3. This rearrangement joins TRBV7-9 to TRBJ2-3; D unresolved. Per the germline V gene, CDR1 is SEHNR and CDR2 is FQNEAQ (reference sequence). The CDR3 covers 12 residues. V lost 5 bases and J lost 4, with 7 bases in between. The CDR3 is CASSPRADTQYF. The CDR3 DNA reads TGTGCCAGCAGCCCCCGTGCAGATACGCAGTATTTT.

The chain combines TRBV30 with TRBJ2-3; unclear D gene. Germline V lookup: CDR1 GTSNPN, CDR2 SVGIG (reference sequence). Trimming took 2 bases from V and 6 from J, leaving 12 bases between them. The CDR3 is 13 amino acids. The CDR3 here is CAWSNRSRDTQYF. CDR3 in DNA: TGTGCCTGGAGTAATCGATCTCGGGATACGCAGTATTTT.

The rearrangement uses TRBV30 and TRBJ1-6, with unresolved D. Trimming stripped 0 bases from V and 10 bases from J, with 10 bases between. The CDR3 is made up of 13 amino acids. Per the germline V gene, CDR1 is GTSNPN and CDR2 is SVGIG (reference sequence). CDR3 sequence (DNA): TGTGCCTGGAGTGTACGTAACGAGTCACCCCTCCACTTT. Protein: CAWSVRNESPLHF.

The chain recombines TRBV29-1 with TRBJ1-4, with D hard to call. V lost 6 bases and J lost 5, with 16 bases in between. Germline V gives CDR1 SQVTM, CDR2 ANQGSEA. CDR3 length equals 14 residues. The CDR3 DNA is TGCAGCGTCGGGTTAAGTGTGGCAAATGAAAAACTGTTTTTT. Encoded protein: CSVGLSVANEKLFF.

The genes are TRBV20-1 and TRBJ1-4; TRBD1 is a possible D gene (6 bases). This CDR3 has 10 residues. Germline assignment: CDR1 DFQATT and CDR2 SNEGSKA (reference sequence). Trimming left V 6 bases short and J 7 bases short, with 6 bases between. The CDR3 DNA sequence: TGCAGTGCCAGGGGTGAAAAACTGTTTTTT. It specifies CSARGEKLFF.

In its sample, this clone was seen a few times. CDR3 nucleotides: TGCGCCAGCAGCCAAGACTCAGGGGGCGGACGTCTCTCTGGCTACACCTTC. Protein sequence: CASSQDSGGGRLSGYTF. The rearrangement joins TRBV4-1 to TRBJ1-2, with 8 bases matching TRBD1. The CDR3 length is 17 residues. Per germline, CDR1 MGHRA and CDR2 YSYEKL. The ends lost 0 bases at V and 7 bases at J; junction bases unmatched: 13.

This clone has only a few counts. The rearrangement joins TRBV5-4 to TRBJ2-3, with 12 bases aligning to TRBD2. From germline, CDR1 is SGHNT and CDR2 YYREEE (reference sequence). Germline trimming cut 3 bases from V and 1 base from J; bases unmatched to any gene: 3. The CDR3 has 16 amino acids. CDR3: CASSSRTSGGTDTQYF. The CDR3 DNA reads TGTGCCAGCAGCTCTAGGACTAGCGGGGGCACAGATACGCAGTATTTT.

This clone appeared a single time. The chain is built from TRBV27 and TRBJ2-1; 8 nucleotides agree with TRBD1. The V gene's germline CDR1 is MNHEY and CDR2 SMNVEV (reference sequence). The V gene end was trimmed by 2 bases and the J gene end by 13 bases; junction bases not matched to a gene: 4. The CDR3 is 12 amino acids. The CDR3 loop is CASSLRGQGQFF. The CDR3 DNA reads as TGTGCCAGCAGTTTACGTGGACAGGGACAGTTCTTC.

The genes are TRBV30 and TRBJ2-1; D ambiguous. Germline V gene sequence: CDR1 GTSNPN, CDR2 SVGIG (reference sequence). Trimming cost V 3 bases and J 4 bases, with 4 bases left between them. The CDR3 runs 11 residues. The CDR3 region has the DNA TGTGCCTGGAGAGGTTACAATGAGCAGTTCTTC. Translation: CAWRGYNEQFF.

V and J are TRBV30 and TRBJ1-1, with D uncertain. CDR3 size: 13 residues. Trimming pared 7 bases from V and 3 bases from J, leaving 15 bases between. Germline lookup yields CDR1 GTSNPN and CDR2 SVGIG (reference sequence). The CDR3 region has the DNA TGTGCCTACGAAACGACGGCCGACACTGAAGCTTTCTTT. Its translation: CAYETTADTEAFF.

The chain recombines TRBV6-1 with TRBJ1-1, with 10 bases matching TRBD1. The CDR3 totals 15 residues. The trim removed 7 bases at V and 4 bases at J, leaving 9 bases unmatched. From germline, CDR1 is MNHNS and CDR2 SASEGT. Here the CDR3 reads CASIKGTGERTEAFF. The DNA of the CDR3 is TGTGCCAGCATCAAAGGGACAGGGGAGCGCACTGAAGCTTTCTTT.

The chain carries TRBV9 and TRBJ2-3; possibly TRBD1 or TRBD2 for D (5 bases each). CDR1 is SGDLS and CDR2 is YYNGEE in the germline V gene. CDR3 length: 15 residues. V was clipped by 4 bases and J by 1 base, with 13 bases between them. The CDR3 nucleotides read TGTGCCAGCAGCCCAGAGCAGGGACGCACAGATACGCAGTATTTT. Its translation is CASSPEQGRTDTQYF.

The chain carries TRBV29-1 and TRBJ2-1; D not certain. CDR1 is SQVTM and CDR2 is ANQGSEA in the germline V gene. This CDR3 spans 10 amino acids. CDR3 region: CTVGGNEQFF. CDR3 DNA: TGCACCGTCGGCGGCAATGAGCAGTTCTTC.

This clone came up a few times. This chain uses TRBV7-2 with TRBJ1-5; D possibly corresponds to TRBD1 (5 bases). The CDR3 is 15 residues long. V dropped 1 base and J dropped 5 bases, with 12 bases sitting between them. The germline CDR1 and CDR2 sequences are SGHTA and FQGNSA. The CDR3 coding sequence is TGTGCCAGCAGCTTAGTTGGCAGGGACGATCAGCCCCAGCATTTT. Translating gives CASSLVGRDDQPQHF.

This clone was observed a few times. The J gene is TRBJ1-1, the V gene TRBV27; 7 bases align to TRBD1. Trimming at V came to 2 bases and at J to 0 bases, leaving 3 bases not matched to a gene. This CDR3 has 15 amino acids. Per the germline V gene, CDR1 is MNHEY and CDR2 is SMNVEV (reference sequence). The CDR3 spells CASSLTGQLNTEAFF. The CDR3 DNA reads TGTGCCAGCAGTTTAACGGGACAGTTGAACACTGAAGCTTTCTTT.

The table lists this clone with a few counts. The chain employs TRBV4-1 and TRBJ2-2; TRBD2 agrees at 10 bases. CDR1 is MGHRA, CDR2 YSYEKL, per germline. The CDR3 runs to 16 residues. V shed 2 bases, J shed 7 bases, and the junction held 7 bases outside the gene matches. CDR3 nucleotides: TGCGCCAGCAGCCAACTGGGGACTAGCGCCCTCGGGGAGCTGTTTTTT. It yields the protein CASSQLGTSALGELFF.

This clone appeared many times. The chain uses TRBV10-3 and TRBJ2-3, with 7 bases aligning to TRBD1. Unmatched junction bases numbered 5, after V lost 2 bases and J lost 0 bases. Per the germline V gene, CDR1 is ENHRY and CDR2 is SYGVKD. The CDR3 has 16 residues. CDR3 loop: CAISEVSRGSTDTQYF. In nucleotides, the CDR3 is TGTGCCATCAGTGAGGTTTCCAGGGGGAGCACAGATACGCAGTATTTT.